The 26 T cell receptor beta chains in this list originate from one sample, sequenced in a study of immune heterogeneity within non-small cell lung tumors. It was with 32 V and 13 J primers that multiplex PCR amplified TCR beta CDR3. TCRdb processed the multiplex PCR reads anew with MiXCR; each CDR3 protein has one entry. The sample lists about 22,000 distinct CDR3 sequences, around 26% occurring once. The template consisted of bulk tumor genomic DNA, with 600 ng used per sample. In surgery, several biopsies were collected from each primary tumor at widely spaced sites. The study enrolled patients with untreated, newly diagnosed non-small cell lung cancer who underwent curative surgery. Material for sequencing was lung tumor tissue. These receptors were obtained from a man aged 40-49 years with non-small cell lung cancer.

The chain links TRBV10-3 to TRBJ1-1, with D perhaps TRBD1 (6 bases). V dropped 5 bases and J dropped 1 base, with 11 bases sitting between them. The CDR3 has 14 amino acids. CDR1 ENHRY and CDR2 SYGVKD come from the germline V gene. Here the CDR3 DNA reads TGTGCCATCAGTTTGGGGGGCCCGAACACTGAAGCTTTCTTT. This sequence encodes CAISLGGPNTEAFF.

This chain connects TRBV6-1 to TRBJ2-1; D possibly corresponds to TRBD2 (6 bases). With 10 bases removed from V and 7 bases from J, the gap between germline ends came to 17 bases. The CDR3 is 13 residues long. CDR1 MNHNS and CDR2 SASEGT come from the germline V gene. In DNA form, the CDR3 reads TGTGCCAACTCGCCGGGGGTAGCGAATGAGCAGTTCTTC. This gives the protein CANSPGVANEQFF.

This clonotype was counted at least ten times. The chain couples TRBV7-2 to TRBJ1-2; tentative D call: TRBD1 (5 bases). V lost 3 bases to trimming and J lost 1 base, with 9 bases between them. The CDR3 consists of 14 residues. The germline V gene has CDR1 SGHTA and CDR2 FQGNSA. The CDR3 reads CASSFRGNNYGYTF. CDR3 coding DNA: TGTGCCAGCAGCTTTAGGGGCAATAACTATGGCTACACCTTC. The full variable domain, its missing parts supplied by reference TRBV7-2 and TRBJ1-2, is GAGVSQSPSNKVTEKGKDVELRCDPISGHTALYWYRQSLGQGLEFLIYFQGNSAPDKSGLPSDRFSAERTGGSVSTLTIQRTQQEDSAVYLCASSFRGNNYGYTFGSGTRLTVV.

Notes on this clonotype: As the CDR3 is not closed by the conserved phenylalanine or tryptophan, this likely results from a read error. The chain uses TRBV19 and TRBJ2-7, with D perhaps being TRBD1 or TRBD2 (5 bases each). V shed 5 bases and J shed 5 bases, with 10 bases lying between them. This CDR3 region has 12 residues. Germline V CDR1 and CDR2: LNHDA, SQIVND (reference sequence). The CDR3 is CASSRGRHEQYL. The CDR3 region has the DNA TGTGCCAGTAGTCGGGGACGCCACGAGCAGTACTTA.

As to this clonotype: Possible read error: a much larger clone is one base away. The rearrangement joins TRBV6-9 to TRBJ2-1, with D perhaps assigned TRBD1 or TRBD2 (5 bases each). Germline-derived CDR1 and CDR2 are MNHGY and SVAAGI. The CDR3 has 13 amino acids. The CDR3 protein is CAGSYIAGGEQFF. CDR3 nucleotide sequence: TGTGCCGGCAGTTATATCGCTGGGGGTGAGCAGTTCTTC.

This clonotype was observed many times. CDR3 in amino acids: CASRGTGWNTEAFF. The CDR3 DNA reads as TGTGCCAGCAGGGGGACAGGTTGGAACACTGAAGCTTTCTTT. The chain uses TRBV12-3 or TRBV12-4 and TRBJ1-1; 8 nucleotides line up with TRBD1. This CDR3 has 14 residues. The J segment lost 1 base and the V segment lost 6 bases, leaving 4 bases of the junction unmatched.

V usage is TRBV4-1 and J usage is TRBJ2-2; 9 nucleotides match TRBD2. Looked up from germline, CDR1 is MGHRA and CDR2 is YSYEKL. The CDR3 runs 16 residues. The J segment lost 3 bases and the V segment lost 2 bases, leaving 4 bases of the junction unmatched. CDR3 sequence (DNA): TGCGCCAGCAGCCAAAATAGCGGGAGTGACACCGGGGAGCTGTTTTTT. Protein sequence: CASSQNSGSDTGELFF.

This clonotype was counted at least ten times. This chain connects TRBV6-2 or TRBV6-3 to TRBJ2-3, with 7 bases aligning to TRBD1. Germline values: CDR1 MNHEY, CDR2 SVGEGT. This CDR3 is built from 13 residues. Losses at the gene ends were 7 bases for V and 6 bases for J; bases not matched to a gene: 7. The CDR3 sequence is CASTDTGADTQYF. CDR3 sequence (DNA): TGTGCCAGCACGGACACAGGGGCCGATACGCAGTATTTT.

Only a few counts were recorded for this clonotype. The chain uses TRBV24-1 and TRBJ2-6, with D possibly matching TRBD2 (5 bases). With 6 bases removed from V and 7 bases from J, the gap between germline ends came to 9 bases. CDR1 is KGHDR and CDR2 is SFDVKD in the germline V gene. The CDR3 sequence is 13 residues long. The DNA of the CDR3 is TGTGCCACCAGTACCTCGGGAGCCAACGTCCTGACTTTC. Its translation: CATSTSGANVLTF.

On this clonotype: A much larger clone is a single base away; this may be a read error. In DNA form, the CDR3 reads TGTGCCAGCAGCTCGGGACAGGGCTCCAATCAGCACCAGCATTTT. Encoded protein: CASSSGQGSNQHQHF. This chain connects TRBV7-9 to TRBJ1-5, with 9 bases identical to TRBD1. Germline lookup yields CDR1 SEHNR and CDR2 FQNEAQ (reference sequence). This CDR3 region has 15 residues.

A remark on this clonotype: Given a much more abundant clone one base away, this may be a read error. This sequence joins TRBV19 and TRBJ2-2; the D is unclear. Germline V lookup: CDR1 LNHDA, CDR2 SQIVND (reference sequence). Trimming left V 11 bases short and J 6 bases short, with 13 bases between. The CDR3 is 12 residues long. The CDR3 is CACMDIPGELFF. Here the CDR3 DNA reads TGTGCCTGCATGGATATCCCCGGGGAGCTGTTTTTT.

For this clonotype: This may stem from a read error, because a much larger clone lies one nucleotide away. V is TRBV7-2 and J is TRBJ1-5; no clear D gene. Germline V gene sequence: CDR1 SGHTA, CDR2 FQGNSA. Deletions cut 5 bases from V and 2 bases from J, with 16 bases between. This CDR3 contains 16 residues. CDR3 in amino acids: CASSPRAGVGNQPQHF. CDR3 nucleotides: TGTGCCAGCAGCCCAAGGGCCGGCGTGGGCAATCAGCCCCAGCATTTT.

This clonotype was seen repeatedly, ten times or more. This chain connects TRBV6-1 to TRBJ2-5, with D tentatively TRBD2 (5 bases). V lost 4 bases and J 1 base, leaving 13 bases between the germline ends. Germline assignment: CDR1 MNHNS and CDR2 SASEGT. This CDR3 region has 15 residues. The CDR3 DNA is TGTGCCAGCAGTGGAATGGCGGGCGCCCAAGAGACCCAGTACTTC. Amino acids: CASSGMAGAQETQYF.

This clonotype has at least ten counts. This chain links TRBV7-9 with TRBJ2-7, with 7 nucleotides matching TRBD2. V shed 1 base, J shed 7 bases, and the junction held 7 bases outside the gene matches. Per germline, CDR1 SEHNR and CDR2 FQNEAQ (reference sequence). The CDR3 is 14 amino acids. In nucleotides, the CDR3 is TGTGCCAGCAGCTTAGGCGGGAGCGGACGGGAGCAGTACTTC. Encoded protein: CASSLGGSGREQYF. Full variable domain (remainder filled in from reference TRBV7-9 and TRBJ2-7): DTGVSQNPRHKITKRGQNVTFRCDPISEHNRLYWYRQTLGQGPEFLTYFQNEAQLEKSRLLSDRFSAERPKGSFSTLEIQRTEQGDSAMYLCASSLGGSGREQYFGPGTRLTVT.

This clonotype came up many times. The rearrangement joins TRBV27 to TRBJ2-3; a possible D gene is TRBD1 (6 bases). The CDR3 is 15 amino acids. CDR1 and CDR2 (germline): MNHEY, SMNVEV (reference sequence). V lost 4 bases to trimming and J lost 5 bases, with 16 bases between them. The CDR3 sequence: CASSSLGGELDTQYF. For the CDR3, the DNA is TGTGCCAGCAGTTCCCTAGGGGGAGAGTTAGATACGCAGTATTTT.

Within the sample, this clonotype is medium-sized (0.01 to 0.1%). The V and J genes are TRBV24-1 and TRBJ2-7; 8 bases align to TRBD1. Unmatched junction bases numbered 8, after V lost 6 bases and J lost 5 bases. CDR1 and CDR2 (germline): KGHDR, SFDVKD. The CDR3 is made up of 14 amino acids. CDR3 residues: CATSPDRGTDEQYF. As DNA, the CDR3 is TGTGCCACCAGTCCCGACAGGGGTACGGACGAGCAGTACTTC.

This clonotype was counted ten times or more. The gene calls are TRBV11-2 and TRBJ2-7; a weak D match, TRBD1 (7 bases). Deletions cut 4 bases from V and 6 bases from J, with 19 bases between. There are 15 residues in the CDR3. Germline V CDR1 and CDR2: SGHAT, FQNNGV. CDR3 DNA sequence: TGTGCCAGCAGCTCCGATGAACAGGGGACTCGCGAGCAGTACTTC. This codes for CASSSDEQGTREQYF.

At least ten counts were recorded for this clonotype. In nucleotides, the CDR3 is TGTGCCAGCCAGGGAGCCAATCAGCCCCAGCATTTT. Its protein product is CASQGANQPQHF. This chain links TRBV5-8 with TRBJ1-5, with TRBD1 as a possible D gene (5 bases). Germline V gives CDR1 SGHTS, CDR2 YDEGEE. Trimming stripped 7 bases from V and 3 bases from J, with 8 bases between. The CDR3 covers 12 residues.

This clonotype was observed a few times. The rearrangement links TRBV29-1 to TRBJ2-3; D may be TRBD2 (6 bases). Germline CDR1 and CDR2: SQVTM and ANQGSEA. The CDR3 is made up of 14 amino acids. The ends were cut back, 6 bases at V and 2 bases at J, with 15 bases in the middle. CDR3 nucleotides: TGCAGCGTAGTAAAAGCGGGCCTCACAGATACGCAGTATTTT. This sequence encodes CSVVKAGLTDTQYF.

Many counts were recorded for this clonotype. The chain carries TRBV6-1 and TRBJ1-1, with TRBD1 as a possible D gene (6 bases). Deletions cut 6 bases from V and 0 bases from J, with 14 bases between. The CDR3 totals 15 residues. CDR1 is MNHNS, CDR2 SASEGT, per germline. The CDR3 nucleotides read TGTGCCAGCAGCCCAAGACAGGTAATGAACACTGAAGCTTTCTTT. It encodes CASSPRQVMNTEAFF.

Concerning this clonotype itself: This may come from a read error, since a much larger clone is one base off. This sequence joins TRBV20-1 and TRBJ2-1; 9 bases match TRBD2. The CDR3 runs 16 residues. CDR1 and CDR2 (germline): DFQATT, SNEGSKA (reference sequence). Trimming at V came to 3 bases and at J to 4 bases, leaving 10 bases not matched to a gene. The CDR3 is CSASPYLAGLYNEQFF. The DNA for the CDR3 is TGCAGTGCTAGCCCCTACCTAGCGGGATTATACAATGAGCAGTTCTTC.

This clonotype was seen at least ten times. The chain joins TRBV7-6 to TRBJ1-4, with D perhaps TRBD1 (5 bases). The CDR3 totals 14 residues. With 5 bases removed from V and 5 bases from J, the gap between germline ends came to 12 bases. Germline values: CDR1 SGHVS, CDR2 FNYEAQ. In DNA, the CDR3 is TGTGCCAGCAGCGTTACAGGTCCGAATGAAAAACTGTTTTTT. Its translation: CASSVTGPNEKLFF.

Concerning this clonotype: Possible read error: a much larger clone is one base away. The chain has TRBV25-1 and TRBJ2-7, with D perhaps TRBD1 (5 bases). CDR3 length: 16 residues. Germline loops: CDR1 MGHDK, CDR2 SYGVNS. CDR3: CASSGTNNRPAYEKYF. In nucleotides, the CDR3 is TGTGCCAGCAGTGGAACTAACAACAGGCCAGCCTACGAGAAGTACTTC.

Many counts were recorded for this clonotype. Germline and junction disagree at one end, which may indicate a read error. The chain has TRBV7-7 and TRBJ1-4, with D possibly TRBD1 on 6 matching bases. The CDR3 consists of 15 residues. Germline V gives CDR1 SSHAT, CDR2 FNYEAQ (reference sequence). The CDR3 bases are TGTGCTAGCAGCCCAACTGGACAGCTTAATGAAAAACTGTTTTTT. It codes for CASSPTGQLNEKLFF.

This clonotype appeared many times. J is TRBJ1-2 and V is TRBV7-9; TRBD1 agrees at 7 bases. V lost 1 base and J lost 6; bases outside the gene matches: 5. CDR3 length: 14 residues. Germline values: CDR1 SEHNR, CDR2 FQNEAQ (reference sequence). The CDR3 DNA is TGTGCCAGCAGCTTAGTTCAGGGGGGCGATGGCTACACCTTC. Protein sequence: CASSLVQGGDGYTF.

In the case of this clonotype: A clone one base away is much larger, so this may be a read error. The chain links TRBV5-1 to TRBJ1-1; D is uncertain. Looked up from germline, CDR1 is SGHRS and CDR2 is YFSETQ. The CDR3 is 11 amino acids. The CDR3: CGSRRGPEAFF. The CDR3 coding sequence is TGCGGCAGCAGGCGTGGGCCCGAGGCTTTCTTT. The whole variable domain, remainder taken from reference TRBV5-1 and TRBJ1-1, is KAGVTQTPRYLIKTRGQQVTLSCSPISGHRSVSWYQQTPGQGLQFLFEYFSETQRNKGNFPGRFSGRQFSNSRSEMNVSTLELGDSALYLCGSRRGPEAFFGQGTRLTVV.